A single sample gave rise to the 21 T cell receptor beta chains below, sequenced in a study of T cell changes during pregnancy in multiple sclerosis. Repertoires were generated with immunoSEQ multiplex PCR, while TCRdb's copy carries only in-frame clones and drops some. The data hold more than 35,000 clones, with approximately 90% observed a single time. The sample here was CD8+ T cells from peripheral blood mononuclear cells, taken after pregnancy. Receptor source: a female donor in good health, enrolled as a control in a pregnancy study.

The chain joins TRBV7-9 to TRBJ1-4, with D perhaps matching TRBD1 (6 bases). This CDR3 comprises 15 residues. The ends were cut back, 5 bases at V and 6 bases at J, with 16 bases in the middle. Germline V CDR1 and CDR2: SEHNR, FQNEAQ (reference sequence). The CDR3 reads CASSLAGAPDEKLFF. The CDR3 DNA reads as TGTGCCAGCAGCCTCGCGGGGGCACCTGATGAAAAACTGTTTTTT. Filled out from reference TRBV7-9 and TRBJ1-4, the complete variable domain reads DTGVSQNPRHKITKRGQNVTFRCDPISEHNRLYWYRQTLGQGPEFLTYFQNEAQLEKSRLLSDRFSAERPKGSFSTLEIQRTEQGDSAMYLCASSLAGAPDEKLFFGSGTQLSVL.

This clone appeared a single time. CDR3 residues: CASSLVGTGNTEAFF. The CDR3 DNA follows: TGTGCCAGCAGCTTGGTGGGGACAGGCAACACTGAAGCTTTCTTT. This chain links TRBV5-4 with TRBJ1-1; TRBD1 matches at 8 bases. CDR3 size: 15 residues. J lost 2 bases, V lost 0 bases, and 3 bases had no gene match. Germline V CDR1 and CDR2: SGHNT, YYREEE (reference sequence).

V usage is TRBV27 and J usage is TRBJ2-3; possible D gene TRBD2, 5 bases. Per the germline V gene, CDR1 is MNHEY and CDR2 is SMNVEV (reference sequence). CDR3 length: 14 amino acids. V lost 0 bases and J lost 11, with 15 bases in between. The CDR3 region has the DNA TGTGCCAGCAGTTTATCCCCTCGCACGAGGGTGCAGTATTTT. Encoded protein: CASSLSPRTRVQYF.

The chain is built from TRBV27 and TRBJ1-2; 9 bases are shared with TRBD1. CDR3 length: 13 residues. Germline V gene lookup returns CDR1 MNHEY and CDR2 SMNVEV (reference sequence). The V and J ends lost 9 bases and 6 bases, in that order; junction bases with no gene match: 8. CDR3 protein: CASTGQGLNGYTF. The DNA of the CDR3 is TGTGCCAGTACCGGACAGGGGTTAAATGGCTACACCTTC.

This rearrangement joins TRBV28 to TRBJ1-6; 10 positions match TRBD1. V lost 3 bases and J lost 9; bases outside the gene matches: 2. Germline lookup yields CDR1 MDHEN and CDR2 SYDVKM. The CDR3 is made up of 14 amino acids. The CDR3: CASSLGDRGSPLHF. Here the CDR3 DNA reads TGTGCCAGCAGTTTGGGGGACAGGGGTTCACCCCTCCACTTT.

This CDR3 reads CASSQGEGNGYTF. DNA for the CDR3: TGCGCCAGCAGCCAAGGGGAGGGAAATGGCTACACCTTC. This sequence joins TRBV4-3 and TRBJ1-2; D uncertain. The CDR3 length is 13 residues. Germline CDR1 reads LGHNA; CDR2 reads YSLEER. V was shortened by 1 base and J by 6 bases, with 9 bases between the two germline ends.

This sequence joins TRBV27 and TRBJ1-1, with D perhaps matching TRBD1 (5 bases). Looked up from germline, CDR1 is MNHEY and CDR2 is SMNVEV (reference sequence). This CDR3 has 13 residues. V was clipped by 5 bases and J by 4 bases, with 11 bases between them. The CDR3 DNA reads TGTGCCAGCAGTCAAGGGGAACTCACTGAAGCTTTCTTT. Protein: CASSQGELTEAFF.

The V gene is TRBV5-6, the J gene TRBJ1-1; D is possibly TRBD1 (5 bases). This CDR3 region has 16 residues. The V end lost 0 bases, the J end lost 0 bases, and 12 bases lay between the germline ends. The V gene's germline CDR1 is SGHDT and CDR2 YYEEEE. CDR3 DNA sequence: TGTGCCAGCAGCTTGGGTGCAGGGTCGGTGAACACTGAAGCTTTCTTT. Encoded protein: CASSLGAGSVNTEAFF.

The chain couples TRBV29-1 to TRBJ2-7; TRBD2 matches at 10 bases. CDR1 SQVTM and CDR2 ANQGSEA come from the germline V gene. The CDR3 is made up of 15 amino acids. Trimming at V came to 6 bases and at J to 6 bases, leaving 14 bases not matched to a gene. In DNA form, the CDR3 reads TGCAGCGTCCGGACAACGAGCGGGGGGGCACGCGAGCAGTACTTC. It specifies CSVRTTSGGAREQYF.

This clone was seen many times. The chain employs TRBV4-3 and TRBJ2-7, with 8 bases that match TRBD1. The V gene's germline CDR1 is LGHNA and CDR2 YSLEER. Trimming cost V 1 base and J 6 bases; bases outside gene matches: 11. This CDR3 spans 16 amino acids. For the CDR3, the DNA is TGCGCCAGCAGCCAAGCCAGAGAGACAGGGGAAGGCGAGCAGTACTTC. As protein: CASSQARETGEGEQYF.

The genes are TRBV11-2 and TRBJ1-3, with D maybe TRBD1 (5 bases). Germline lookup yields CDR1 SGHAT and CDR2 FQNNGV. The CDR3 has 13 amino acids. V shed 5 bases and J shed 8 bases, with 13 bases lying between them. CDR3 DNA sequence: TGTGCCAGCAGCGCGCGGACACAGGACACCATATATTTT. It is translated as CASSARTQDTIYF.

The rearrangement joins TRBV5-6 to TRBJ2-2; 10 positions agree with TRBD1. The V and J ends lost 3 bases and 4 bases, in that order; junction bases with no gene match: 3. Germline lookup yields CDR1 SGHDT and CDR2 YYEEEE. CDR3 length equals 15 residues. The chain's CDR3 is CASSSGQGFTGELFF. The CDR3 bases are TGTGCCAGCAGCTCGGGACAGGGGTTCACCGGGGAGCTGTTTTTT.

This clone was picked up a small number of times. This chain uses TRBV4-2 with TRBJ1-1; D remains unclear. V lost 0 bases and J lost 6, with 8 bases in between. Germline-derived CDR1 and CDR2 are LGHNA and YNFKEQ. The CDR3 totals 13 residues. The CDR3 coding sequence is TGTGCCAGCAGCCAAGAAGGAGCCGCTGAAGCTTTCTTT. Translation: CASSQEGAAEAFF.

V is TRBV7-2 and J is TRBJ1-4; 10 bases are a match to TRBD1. The CDR3 totals 14 residues. Germline V lookup: CDR1 SGHTA, CDR2 FQGNSA. Germline trimming cut 8 bases from V and 8 bases from J; bases unmatched to any gene: 8. This CDR3 reads CASGSGQGGEKLFF. The CDR3 DNA follows: TGTGCCAGCGGCTCTGGACAGGGGGGAGAAAAACTGTTTTTT.

The chain has TRBV4-3 and TRBJ2-5, with 11 bases aligning to TRBD2. The CDR3 is 16 amino acids. The J segment lost 5 bases and the V segment lost 4 bases, leaving 9 bases of the junction unmatched. Germline CDR1 LGHNA, CDR2 YSLEER. The CDR3 reads CASSRGALAGAETQYF. The CDR3 coding sequence is TGCGCCAGCAGCCGGGGAGCACTAGCGGGGGCGGAGACCCAGTACTTC.

The V call is TRBV27, the J call TRBJ1-3, with D unresolved. This CDR3 has 13 amino acids. V was shortened by 0 bases and J by 4 bases, with 4 bases between the two germline ends. The germline V gene has CDR1 MNHEY and CDR2 SMNVEV (reference sequence). CDR3: CASSLSLGNTIYF. The CDR3, as DNA: TGTGCCAGCAGTTTATCCCTCGGAAACACCATATATTTT.

V gene TRBV6-1 combines with J gene TRBJ2-7; TRBD1 is a possible D gene (6 bases). The CDR3 is 14 residues long. V lost 4 bases to trimming and J lost 1 base, with 11 bases between them. Germline V gene sequence: CDR1 MNHNS, CDR2 SASEGT. CDR3: CASSGRGQSYEQYF. The CDR3 region has the DNA TGTGCCAGCAGTGGTCGGGGACAATCCTACGAGCAGTACTTC.

The chain employs TRBV5-6 and TRBJ1-5, with 7 bases lining up with TRBD1. Germline V gene lookup returns CDR1 SGHDT and CDR2 YYEEEE. The CDR3 sequence is 15 residues long. With 3 bases clipped from V and 6 bases from J, the junction kept 9 bases outside the gene matches. This CDR3 reads CASSSSTGSTQPQHF. The CDR3, as DNA: TGTGCCAGCAGCTCGTCGACAGGGTCTACTCAGCCCCAGCATTTT. Looking up the rest from reference TRBV5-6 and TRBJ1-5 gives the full variable domain: DAGVTQSPTHLIKTRGQQVTLRCSPKSGHDTVSWYQQALGQGPQFIFQYYEEEERQRGNFPDRFSGHQFPNYSSELNVNALLLGDSALYLCASSSSTGSTQPQHFGDGTRLSIL.

A single count supports this clone. The genes are TRBV7-2 and TRBJ2-3, with D unresolved. The CDR3 has 14 amino acids. Germline-derived CDR1 and CDR2 are SGHTA and FQGNSA. V lost 3 bases to trimming and J lost 1 base, with 8 bases between them. The CDR3 DNA sequence: TGTGCCAGCAGCTTCCCAGATGGCACAGATACGCAGTATTTT. Amino acid sequence: CASSFPDGTDTQYF.

The V gene is TRBV19, the J gene TRBJ1-1, with D possibly TRBD1 on 6 matching bases. The CDR3 length is 15 residues. The germline V gene encodes CDR1 LNHDA and CDR2 SQIVND (reference sequence). V lost 1 base and J 1 base, leaving 10 bases between the germline ends. This CDR3 is CASSIASTGNTEAFF. CDR3 in DNA: TGTGCCAGTAGTATAGCCTCGACAGGGAACACTGAAGCTTTCTTT.

J is TRBJ1-2 and V is TRBV4-3; tentative D call: TRBD1 (6 bases). CDR1 and CDR2 (germline): LGHNA, YSLEER. V lost 1 base to trimming and J lost 4 bases, with 31 bases between them. The CDR3 contains 21 residues. The CDR3 region is CASSQATPVVLQGLQGYGYTF. The DNA of the CDR3 is TGCGCCAGCAGCCAAGCAACCCCTGTCGTATTACAGGGCCTGCAGGGCTATGGCTACACCTTC.